This T cell receptor beta chain is drawn from a study of shared clonotypes between healthy human individuals. Germline V gene data show CDR1 as SGHRS and CDR2 as YFSETQ. This CDR3 region has 14 residues. V gave up 4 bases and J gave up 2 bases, with 13 bases separating them. Assay used: immunoSEQ multiplex PCR; TCRdb lists only in-frame clones, some missing. The table has 2 million to 2.5 million clones, approximately 95% seen once. Concerning this clone itself: As yet, its antigen is unknown.

Study outcomes and limitations: Among donors, sharing of clonotypes was expected to be affected by sequencing depth. On the whole, naive subsets had larger estimated richness than memory subsets had. Compared with clonotypes that all four donors shared, non-shared clonotypes had lower generation probabilities. Shared across a few donors were about 4.8% of the naive CD4 clonotypes.

The sequence came from a man aged 18 to 30 in good health. Some clones in this sample may be carry-over from other donors' samples. The V and J genes are TRBV5-1 and TRBJ2-7; possibly TRBD1 for D (5 bases). The sequenced sample consisted of naive CD4+ T cells from PBMCs. Subset specified: CD45RA+ positively selected. CDR3 in DNA: TGCGCCAGCAGCACTGTTACAGGTCCCTACGAGCAGTACTTC. Translated, it gives CASSTVTGPYEQYF.